These 11 T cell receptor beta chains were sequenced from one sample in a study of blood T cell repertoires in COVID-19. Assay: immunoSEQ multiplex PCR; the TCRdb copy retains only in-frame clones and omits some. The sample lists 120,000 to 150,000 clones, approximately 84% seen once, with about 8% in the top ten. The sample was peripheral blood. These receptors all come from a human donor in a cohort sampled during active COVID-19.

This sequence joins TRBV5-1 and TRBJ1-1, with TRBD1 identical over 9 bases. J lost 4 bases, V lost 6 bases, and 13 bases had no gene match. Germline-derived CDR1 and CDR2 are SGHRS and YFSETQ. CDR3 length: 16 residues. In nucleotides, the CDR3 is TGCGCCAGCACCAGGACAGGGGTGGGCCCCAGCACTGAAGCTTTCTTT. Its translation is CASTRTGVGPSTEAFF.

The DNA of the CDR3 is TGCGCCAGCAGCTTGTTCCCTCTGGGGACAAGGGGTGGAAACACCATATATTTT. Amino acid sequence: CASSLFPLGTRGGNTIYF. J is TRBJ1-3 and V is TRBV5-1; D is possibly TRBD1 (6 bases). This CDR3 has 18 residues. Germline loops: CDR1 SGHRS, CDR2 YFSETQ. The V gene lost 1 base and the J gene lost 3 bases, with 20 bases spanning the gap.

This clone showed up just once. This sequence joins TRBV6-6 and TRBJ1-1; 7 bases match TRBD1. CDR1 MNHNY and CDR2 SVGAGI come from the germline V gene (reference sequence). The CDR3 runs to 17 residues. The V gene end was trimmed by 5 bases and the J gene end by 3 bases; junction bases not matched to a gene: 15. The CDR3 protein is CASSLSPGTEGDTEAFF. CDR3 DNA: TGTGCCAGCAGTCTGTCTCCCGGGACAGAAGGAGACACTGAAGCTTTCTTT.

The chain recombines TRBV4-2 with TRBJ2-1, with 12 bases fitting TRBD2. V shed 7 bases, J shed 5 bases, and the junction held 9 bases outside the gene matches. Germline V gene data show CDR1 as LGHNA and CDR2 as YNFKEQ. The CDR3 loop spans 16 amino acids. CDR3 in amino acids: CASKQLAGGNNNEQFF. DNA for the CDR3: TGTGCCAGCAAGCAACTAGCGGGGGGAAACAACAATGAGCAGTTCTTC.

This rearrangement joins TRBV2 to TRBJ2-6; maybe TRBD2 (6 bases). The CDR3 is 18 residues long. CDR1 is SNHLY, CDR2 FYNNEI, per germline. Trimming removed 2 bases from V and 4 bases from J, with 18 bases in between. CDR3 loop: CASSELGREAYGANVLTF. DNA of the CDR3: TGTGCCAGCAGTGAACTAGGCAGGGAGGCTTACGGGGCCAACGTCCTGACTTTC.

This chain joins TRBV2 and TRBJ2-7; 7 nucleotides agree with TRBD2. The V gene end was trimmed by 11 bases and the J gene end by 3 bases; junction bases not matched to a gene: 7. This CDR3 spans 12 amino acids. Germline lookup yields CDR1 SNHLY and CDR2 FYNNEI. This CDR3 reads CAGGEGNYEQYF. The DNA for the CDR3 is TGTGCCGGGGGGGAGGGAAACTACGAGCAGTACTTC.

The rearrangement links TRBV9 to TRBJ2-2; 10 bases agree with TRBD2. The trim removed 0 bases at V and 8 bases at J, leaving 4 bases unmatched. Germline lookup yields CDR1 SGDLS and CDR2 YYNGEE. This CDR3 has 15 amino acids. This CDR3 reads CASSVELAGVGELFF. The DNA for the CDR3 is TGTGCCAGCAGCGTAGAGCTAGCGGGGGTTGGGGAGCTGTTTTTT.

The chain has TRBV10-3 and TRBJ1-1, with TRBD1 matching over 9 bases. The CDR3 is made up of 13 amino acids. After removal of 7 bases from V and 5 bases from J, the junction contained 5 bases not matched to a gene. CDR1 and CDR2 (germline): ENHRY, SYGVKD. The CDR3: CAIKQQGATEAFF. CDR3 in DNA: TGTGCCATCAAGCAACAGGGGGCGACTGAAGCTTTCTTT.

V and J are TRBV7-2 and TRBJ1-2; 9 positions match TRBD1. Germline V lookup: CDR1 SGHTA, CDR2 FQGNSA. V shed 5 bases, J shed 4 bases, and the junction held 8 bases outside the gene matches. The CDR3 extends over 15 amino acids. In nucleotides, the CDR3 is TGTGCCAGCAGCCTCTGGGACAGGGTAGGCTATGGCTACACCTTC. Amino acids: CASSLWDRVGYGYTF.

The V and J genes are TRBV6-4 and TRBJ2-3; D not resolved. V was trimmed by 2 bases and J by 6 bases, leaving 12 bases between them. From germline, CDR1 is MRHNA and CDR2 SNTAGT. The CDR3 length is 14 residues. The CDR3 region has the DNA TGTGCCAGCAGTGACCCGAGGTCCGGGGATACGCAGTATTTT. It encodes CASSDPRSGDTQYF.

This clone came up a few times. The rearrangement uses TRBV3-1 (or the pseudogene TRBV3-2) and TRBJ1-6; D is uncertain. The germline V gene encodes CDR1 LGHDT and CDR2 YNNKEL (reference sequence). The CDR3 extends over 11 amino acids. The V end lost 5 bases, the J end lost 7 bases, and 3 bases lay between the germline ends. The CDR3: CASSSNSPLHF. Written as DNA, the CDR3 is TGTGCCAGCAGCTCGAATTCACCCCTCCACTTT.